This is a list of T cell receptor beta chains from one sample in a study of regulatory and conventional T cells in RAG deficiency. The protocol was immunoSEQ multiplex PCR, while the TCRdb copy is restricted to in-frame clones and leaves out a portion. The sample carries about 50,000 clones, just under 90% recorded once. These sequences were also reported in another study, on regulatory T cells.

The material sequenced was CD4+ effector T cells sorted from blood. These receptors originate from a human donor in good health. CDR3s include the opening cysteine and the closing phenylalanine or tryptophan.

v_call: TRBV11-2; j_call: TRBJ1-3; cdr3_aa: CASGFGWGEPGNTIYF
v_call: TRBV10-3; j_call: TRBJ1-2; cdr3_aa: CAISELGTLGYTF
v_call: TRBV2; j_call: TRBJ1-1; cdr3_aa: CASSIRDLPTEAFF
v_call: TRBV6-5; j_call: TRBJ1-5; cdr3_aa: CASSYTDGHQPQHF
v_call: TRBV30; j_call: TRBJ2-2; cdr3_aa: CAWSVRLTGELFF
v_call: TRBV6-1; j_call: TRBJ2-7; cdr3_aa: CASSVSTGPYEQYF
v_call: TRBV9; j_call: TRBJ1-4; cdr3_aa: CASSKGQASGVNEKLFF
v_call: TRBV25-1; j_call: TRBJ2-7; cdr3_aa: CASSATGTGAYEQYF
v_call: TRBV28; j_call: TRBJ1-2; cdr3_aa: CASSPTQNYGYTF
v_call: TRBV25-1; j_call: TRBJ2-2; cdr3_aa: CASSEYKARFKSTGELFF
v_call: TRBV6-5; j_call: TRBJ1-5; cdr3_aa: CASSPHNQPQHF
v_call: TRBV30; j_call: TRBJ2-3; cdr3_aa: CAWSAGHPSTDTQYF
v_call: TRBV11-2; j_call: TRBJ2-7; cdr3_aa: CASSSLAGVHEQYF
v_call: TRBV21-1; j_call: TRBJ2-7; cdr3_aa: CASSKVVADFYEQYF
v_call: TRBV6-5; j_call: TRBJ2-3; cdr3_aa: CASSYSNRGPDTQYF
v_call: TRBV29-1; j_call: TRBJ1-2; cdr3_aa: CSVGDRGQVGYTF
v_call: TRBV5-6; j_call: TRBJ2-5; cdr3_aa: CASSYRGMGQETQYF
v_call: TRBV28; j_call: TRBJ2-3; cdr3_aa: CASSSPVEQGTQYF
v_call: TRBV18; j_call: TRBJ2-1; cdr3_aa: CASSPELAGVANEQFF
v_call: TRBV7-3; j_call: TRBJ2-1; cdr3_aa: CASSSDGGVPRNEQFF
v_call: TRBV9; j_call: TRBJ2-1; cdr3_aa: CASSVGIGSYNEQFF
v_call: TRBV19; j_call: TRBJ2-1; cdr3_aa: CASNLGTGLYNEQFF
v_call: TRBV5-4; j_call: TRBJ1-6; cdr3_aa: CASSLARVRDVGNSPLHF
v_call: TRBV7-2; j_call: TRBJ1-5; cdr3_aa: CASSPGTYLNQPQHF
v_call: TRBV6-6; j_call: TRBJ1-1; cdr3_aa: CASTKGGGEAFF
v_call: TRBV5-1; j_call: TRBJ2-1; cdr3_aa: CASSAWGSEAYNEQFF
v_call: TRBV18; j_call: TRBJ1-2; cdr3_aa: CASSPISGGLNNYGYTF
v_call: TRBV7-9; j_call: TRBJ1-1; cdr3_aa: CASRQQGREAFF
v_call: TRBV7-9; j_call: TRBJ1-2; cdr3_aa: CASSPQGYGYTF
v_call: TRBV19; j_call: TRBJ1-1; cdr3_aa: CASVFGNTEAFF
v_call: TRBV6-8; j_call: TRBJ2-5; cdr3_aa: CASSGRAFQETQYF
v_call: TRBV5-6; j_call: TRBJ2-7; cdr3_aa: CASSGQGGAYEQYF
v_call: TRBV14; j_call: TRBJ2-5; cdr3_aa: CASSSRVRTAQETQYF
v_call: TRBV30; j_call: TRBJ2-7; cdr3_aa: CAWGAGRWASGRPSTYEQYF
v_call: TRBV28; j_call: TRBJ1-5; cdr3_aa: CASTRQSDQPQHF
v_call: TRBV5-1; j_call: TRBJ1-1; cdr3_aa: CASSLDPGGNTEAFF
v_call: TRBV7-9; j_call: TRBJ1-4; cdr3_aa: CASSLVGGSFSVTNEKLFF
v_call: TRBV6-5; j_call: TRBJ2-1; cdr3_aa: CASSYSLASGDNEQFF
v_call: TRBV9; j_call: TRBJ2-1; cdr3_aa: CASSVGLAGQGPDEQFF
v_call: TRBV4-1; j_call: TRBJ2-3; cdr3_aa: CASSQVWAVGVVTDTQYF
v_call: TRBV10-3; j_call: TRBJ2-4; cdr3_aa: CAISESGGAKNIQYF
v_call: TRBV28; j_call: TRBJ2-7; cdr3_aa: CASSLYGAGGSYEQYF
v_call: TRBV5-4; j_call: TRBJ2-7; cdr3_aa: CASSLEVGEQYF
v_call: TRBV6-4; j_call: TRBJ1-2; cdr3_aa: CASSRDPLRGYTF
v_call: TRBV7-5; j_call: TRBJ2-3; cdr3_aa: CARQGARLITDTQYF
v_call: TRBV5-1; j_call: TRBJ2-1; cdr3_aa: CASSSRSGTGTNEQFF
v_call: TRBV4-1; j_call: TRBJ1-3; cdr3_aa: CASSQEGTSGNTIYF
v_call: TRBV7-8; j_call: TRBJ2-5; cdr3_aa: CASSVGSGRALETQYF
v_call: TRBV5-6; j_call: TRBJ2-3; cdr3_aa: CASSWGGRTDTQYF
v_call: TRBV7-3; j_call: TRBJ2-1; cdr3_aa: CASIYPGDSGNEQFF
v_call: TRBV30; j_call: TRBJ2-5; cdr3_aa: CAWSATGAQTQYF
v_call: TRBV11-3; j_call: TRBJ2-5; cdr3_aa: CASSLEVACETQYF
v_call: TRBV29-1; j_call: TRBJ2-7; cdr3_aa: CSVVRGVEQYF